The 13 T cell receptor beta chains reported below all come from one sample, sequenced in a study of blood T cells in healthy people across ages. The use of a sample-barcoded 5' primer and a J-beta primer mix characterized a second PCR of roughly 6 to 11 cycles. From the 5' RACE reads, TCRdb called clonotypes with MiXCR, one entry per CDR3 protein. The sample shows around 1.7 million distinct CDR3 sequences, 25% to 30% of them seen only once. What was sequenced was blood. These TCRs come from a woman aged 30 to 39 in good health.

The table lists this clonotype with many counts. This chain uses TRBV7-2 with TRBJ2-7; 7 nucleotides agree with TRBD2. Losses at the gene ends were 5 bases for V and 0 bases for J; bases not matched to a gene: 7. The germline gives CDR1 SGHTA, CDR2 FQGNSA. The CDR3 has 15 residues. DNA of the CDR3: TGTGCCAGCAGCGAAATGGGGGGGAGCTCCTACGAGCAGTACTTC. This encodes CASSEMGGSSYEQYF.

The chain carries TRBV29-1 and TRBJ1-2, with 9 bases fitting TRBD1. Germline V lookup: CDR1 SQVTM, CDR2 ANQGSEA. V shed 1 base, J shed 4 bases, and the junction held 7 bases outside the gene matches. This CDR3 has 15 residues. The CDR3 spells CSVEVRQGEFYGYTF. In nucleotides, the CDR3 is TGCAGCGTTGAAGTCAGACAGGGGGAGTTCTATGGCTACACCTTC.

The chain is built from TRBV12-3 or TRBV12-4 and TRBJ2-3; D is unclear. Between the trimmed V and J ends, which lost 3 bases and 4 bases, there was a span of 8 bases. This CDR3 has 13 residues. The CDR3 DNA is TGTGCCAGCAGTTTTGAGAGGTCAGATACGCAGTATTTT. Encoded protein: CASSFERSDTQYF.

This clonotype was detected once. This chain joins TRBV5-1 and TRBJ1-1; D is unclear. Germline CDR1 is SGHRS and CDR2 is YFSETQ. The V end lost 0 bases, the J end lost 6 bases, and 12 bases lay between the germline ends. The CDR3 consists of 14 residues. In nucleotides, the CDR3 is TGCGCCAGCAGCTTGGTCGGTGCAACAGCTGAAGCTTTCTTT. Translation gives CASSLVGATAEAFF.

This chain joins TRBV20-1 and TRBJ2-7, with D uncertain. CDR3 length equals 13 residues. Looked up from germline, CDR1 is DFQATT and CDR2 is SNEGSKA (reference sequence). With 0 bases removed from V and 4 bases from J, the gap between germline ends came to 10 bases. The DNA of the CDR3 is TGCAGTGCTAGAGAGGCGGCAGGTTACGAGCAGTACTTC. It is translated as CSAREAAGYEQYF.

This clonotype was seen a handful of times. This chain links TRBV5-1 with TRBJ2-3; weak D call: TRBD2 (6 bases). This CDR3 has 14 residues. The germline gives CDR1 SGHRS, CDR2 YFSETQ. Trimming took off 2 bases at V and 4 bases at J, with 11 bases between the two ends. CDR3 bases: TGCGCCAGCAGCTTCGGGGAGGAGGCAGATACGCAGTATTTT. Translated: CASSFGEEADTQYF.

This chain uses TRBV10-3 with TRBJ2-7; D could derive from TRBD1 or TRBD2 (5 bases each). Looked up from germline, CDR1 is ENHRY and CDR2 is SYGVKD. The CDR3 is 13 amino acids. Trimming shortened V by 4 bases and J by 3 bases, and 10 bases separated the two germline ends. As DNA, the CDR3 is TGTGCCATCAGTGTCGGGACGGACTACGAGCAGTACTTC. This codes for CAISVGTDYEQYF.

This clonotype showed up just a few times. V gene TRBV5-1 combines with J gene TRBJ1-2; the match to TRBD1 covers 8 bases. The CDR3 loop spans 13 amino acids. V lost 6 bases and J lost 7; bases outside the gene matches: 8. Germline CDR1 is SGHRS and CDR2 is YFSETQ. The CDR3 loop reads CASNSGTGGGYTF. DNA for the CDR3: TGCGCCAGCAACTCCGGGACAGGCGGTGGCTACACCTTC.

This clonotype was recorded a few times. This rearrangement joins TRBV28 to TRBJ2-7; 8 bases agree with TRBD2. The CDR3 has 15 amino acids. V shed 6 bases, J shed 6 bases, and the junction held 13 bases outside the gene matches. CDR1 is MDHEN and CDR2 is SYDVKM in the germline V gene. CDR3 coding DNA: TGTGCCAGCAGCCTCGGGTCGAGCGGGGGAGGCGAGCAGTACTTC. This translates into CASSLGSSGGGEQYF.

This clonotype was seen more than once but under ten times. The gene calls are TRBV20-1 and TRBJ1-4, with D possibly matching TRBD1 (6 bases). There are 12 residues in the CDR3. CDR1 is DFQATT and CDR2 is SNEGSKA in the germline V gene (reference sequence). Trimming took 6 bases from V and 3 from J, leaving 8 bases between them. CDR3 region: CSAGGSNEKLFF. The CDR3 DNA follows: TGCAGTGCAGGGGGGTCTAATGAAAAACTGTTTTTT.

This chain joins TRBV7-2 and TRBJ1-4; D perhaps matches TRBD1 (5 bases). Germline V gene sequence: CDR1 SGHTA, CDR2 FQGNSA. The germline V and J ends were trimmed by 4 bases and 5 bases, with 14 bases remaining between them. CDR3 size: 15 residues. CDR3 in DNA: TGTGCCAGCAGCTCGGCCGGGACCGAAAATGAAAAACTGTTTTTT. Translated: CASSSAGTENEKLFF.

This clonotype was observed a handful of times. One junction end does not reproduce the germline sequence, and a read error may be involved. J is TRBJ2-1 and V is TRBV11-2, with 7 bases fitting TRBD2. Germline V gives CDR1 SGHAT, CDR2 FQNNGV. This CDR3 contains 16 residues. CDR3 nucleotide sequence: TGTGCCAGCAGCTCCTTGGGGAGCGGGAAATACAGTGAGCAGTTCTTC. Its protein product is CASSSLGSGKYSEQFF.

Notes on this clonotype: This clone may be a read error of a much larger clone one base away. The CDR3, as DNA: TGTGCCAGCAGTGCCCGGACAGGGGGAGTGACCCAGTACTTC. It is translated as CASSARTGGVTQYF. The chain joins TRBV25-1 to TRBJ2-5, with 10 nucleotides matching TRBD1. Germline CDR1 is MGHDK and CDR2 is SYGVNS. The CDR3 runs to 14 residues. The V gene end was trimmed by 4 bases and the J gene end by 7 bases; junction bases not matched to a gene: 6.